This TCR beta chain is drawn from a study of Graves' ophthalmopathy and Graves' hyperthyroidism. Overall study: The collection of peripheral blood took place at initial diagnosis, before any treatment.

Aged 18 to 65, the patients with hyperthyroidism had under 2 months' duration and were newly diagnosed. Patients were left out if they had other autoimmune diseases, uncontrolled infections, pregnancy or lactation. As the starting material, roughly 9.8 ml of fresh peripheral blood yielded the PBMCs. This CDR3 comprises 13 residues. V gave up 3 bases and J gave up 5 bases, with 10 bases separating them. The germline V gene has CDR1 LNHDA and CDR2 SQIVND (reference sequence). At least ten counts were recorded for this clonotype. TCR beta CDR3 regions were amplified from RNA transcripts. RT-PCR was first run with HTBI primers, then multiplex PCR in a second round. TCRdb redid the calling of the multiplex PCR reads with MiXCR, one entry per CDR3 protein. Here the sample spans about 380,000 distinct CDR3 sequences, approximately 15% being singletons.

The TCR was taken from a woman aged 18-29 years with stable Graves' hyperthyroidism. The sequenced sample consisted of peripheral blood. The chain has TRBV19 and TRBJ1-1; D gene uncertain. The CDR3 nucleotides read TGTGCCAGTAGTATCCCGACGGCGACTGAAGCTTTCTTT. It is translated as CASSIPTATEAFF. The variable domain in full, with the rest retrieved from reference TRBV19 and TRBJ1-1, is DGGITQSPKYLFRKEGQNVTLSCEQNLNHDAMYWYRQDPGQGLRLIYYSQIVNDFQKGDIAEGYSVSREKKESFPLTVTSAQKNPTAFYLCASSIPTATEAFFGQGTRLTVV.